These 13 T cell receptor beta chains share one sample of origin, sequenced in a study of T-cell reconstitution after alpha-beta-depleted transplantation in children. The authors prepared the TCRbeta library with unique molecular identifiers. TCRdb reprocessed the PCR reads with MiXCR, giving one entry per CDR3 protein. Among approximately 590,000 distinct CDR3 sequences listed, 8% to 11% were seen once. Sequencing used PBMCs from the stem cell graft donor, obtained from the stem cell graft. The receptors come from a human donor who donated a stem cell graft to a child with acute myeloid leukemia.

This clonotype was found many times. V gene TRBV12-3 or TRBV12-4 combines with J gene TRBJ2-7, with D unclear. V lost 0 bases to trimming and J lost 8 bases, with 14 bases between them. The CDR3 consists of 14 residues. CDR3 DNA: TGTGCCAGCAGTTTAGCGGGGTCGAGTATGAAGCAGTACTTC. Amino acid sequence: CASSLAGSSMKQYF.

The chain has TRBV20-1 and TRBJ2-7; possibly TRBD1 or TRBD2 for D (5 bases each). CDR1 DFQATT and CDR2 SNEGSKA come from the germline V gene (reference sequence). V lost 0 bases to trimming and J lost 0 bases, with 9 bases between them. The CDR3 covers 14 residues. The CDR3 bases are TGCAGTGCTAGAGATCCCGGGACCTCCTACGAGCAGTACTTC. It is translated as CSARDPGTSYEQYF.

This clonotype appeared a few times. The chain combines TRBV7-3 with TRBJ2-1, with 7 positions matching TRBD2. This CDR3 is built from 15 residues. Germline V lookup: CDR1 SGHTA, CDR2 FQGTGA. The V segment lost 5 bases and the J segment 6 bases; nucleotides outside the gene matches: 10. The CDR3 nucleotides read TGTGCCAGCAGCCCGGAAGGGAGGGCCTCCAATGAGCAGTTCTTC. Residues: CASSPEGRASNEQFF.

The V and J genes are TRBV5-1 and TRBJ2-3; 15 positions match TRBD2. From germline, CDR1 is SGHRS and CDR2 YFSETQ. This CDR3 has 16 residues. V lost 4 bases, J lost 5 bases, and 5 bases stayed unmatched. The CDR3 bases are TGCGCCAGCAGCCCGGGACTAGCGGGAGGTGAAGATACGCAGTATTTT. Translation gives CASSPGLAGGEDTQYF.

This chain uses TRBV5-4 with TRBJ2-7, with 8 nucleotides matching TRBD2. The junction had 9 bases not matched to a gene; V was cut back by 4 bases and J by 3 bases. There are 15 residues in the CDR3. Germline V gene sequence: CDR1 SGHNT, CDR2 YYREEE (reference sequence). For the CDR3, the DNA is TGTGCCAGCAGCCCCGATTCGGGGGGGCTCTACGAGCAGTACTTC. It specifies CASSPDSGGLYEQYF.

This clonotype showed up many times. This rearrangement joins TRBV12-3 or TRBV12-4 to TRBJ2-5; 8 bases align to TRBD1. The CDR3 consists of 17 residues. Trimming cost V 6 bases and J 5 bases; bases outside gene matches: 17. The CDR3 bases are TGTGCCAGCAGCGGAGGACAGGGCGAGTTTAGCAGGGAGACCCAGTACTTC. Translating it yields CASSGGQGEFSRETQYF.

Only a few counts were recorded for this clonotype. The rearrangement uses TRBV7-9 and TRBJ2-6, with D uncertain. The germline V gene has CDR1 SEHNR and CDR2 FQNEAQ (reference sequence). The length of the CDR3 is 13 residues. The V and J ends lost 11 bases and 4 bases respectively, with 12 bases between them. In DNA, the CDR3 is TGTGCCGGATGGGAATCCGGGGCCAACGTCCTGACTTTC. Protein sequence: CAGWESGANVLTF.

This chain uses TRBV9 with TRBJ2-1; a weak D match, TRBD1 (5 bases). The CDR3 consists of 15 residues. CDR1 SGDLS and CDR2 YYNGEE come from the germline V gene. The V end was cut by 6 bases, the J end by 4 bases, with 17 bases between. The DNA of the CDR3 is TGTGCCAGCACCGCCCCAGGGTTAGGGTACAATGAGCAGTTCTTC. It codes for CASTAPGLGYNEQFF.

The J gene is TRBJ2-7, the V gene TRBV5-1, with 9 nucleotides matching TRBD2. The CDR3 length is 17 residues. Germline V lookup: CDR1 SGHRS, CDR2 YFSETQ. The V and J ends lost 4 bases and 7 bases, in that order; junction bases with no gene match: 18. CDR3 bases: TGCGCCAGCAGCAGAAAGCGACTAGCGGACCGAGGGGGGGAGCAGTACTTC. Translation gives CASSRKRLADRGGEQYF.

This clonotype was observed a few times. The chain recombines TRBV7-9 with TRBJ2-3; D call uncertain. With 5 bases removed from V and 5 bases from J, the gap between germline ends came to 11 bases. CDR3 length equals 13 residues. Germline CDR1 reads SEHNR; CDR2 reads FQNEAQ (reference sequence). CDR3 in DNA: TGTGCCAGCAGCCACGACTTGAAAGATACGCAGTATTTT. Translating gives CASSHDLKDTQYF.

The chain has TRBV20-1 and TRBJ2-5, with TRBD2 matching 7 bases. V lost 6 bases and J lost 5; bases outside the gene matches: 15. Germline-derived CDR1 and CDR2 are DFQATT and SNEGSKA (reference sequence). This CDR3 is built from 15 residues. DNA for the CDR3: TGCAGTGCCTTCGGCCCAGCGGGAATAGGGGAGACCCAGTACTTC. Translation: CSAFGPAGIGETQYF.

In this sample, this clonotype turned up a few times. This sequence joins TRBV5-5 and TRBJ2-5, with D maybe TRBD2 (5 bases). The V end lost 0 bases, the J end lost 5 bases, and 11 bases lay between the germline ends. The CDR3 is made up of 14 amino acids. In germline, CDR1 is SGHKS, CDR2 YYEKEE (reference sequence). The CDR3 spells CASSLAAGMETQYF. The DNA of the CDR3 is TGTGCCAGCAGCTTGGCCGCCGGGATGGAGACCCAGTACTTC.

This clonotype was observed many times. V gene TRBV20-1 combines with J gene TRBJ1-5; the D gene is possibly TRBD1 (5 bases). Trimming pared 2 bases from V and 5 bases from J, leaving 19 bases between. The CDR3 sequence is 16 residues long. CDR1 and CDR2 from the germline V gene are DFQATT and SNEGSKA (reference sequence). CDR3 sequence: CSARPPRGGQDQPQHF. In DNA form, the CDR3 reads TGCAGTGCTAGACCCCCCCGCGGGGGTCAAGATCAGCCCCAGCATTTT.